A selection of T cell receptor beta chains follows, all from one sample in a study of human T cells and chemical hapten exposure. TCRdb reprocessed the RACE reads with MiXCR, giving one entry per CDR3 protein. Of 90,000 to 110,000 distinct CDR3 sequences listed, roughly a tenth are singletons. This specimen consisted of whole blood, obtained in connection with sensitization to the hapten diphenylcyclopropenone (DPC). Receptors originate from a woman in her thirties or forties with alopecia areata. Some clones in this sample may be carry-over from other donors' samples. Both conserved end residues are part of each CDR3. A D gene is named only where the DNA matches it firmly. For some rows the clone size is stated as once, few or many, or as a class when expanded; others skip it.

j_call d_call clone_size v_call cdr3_nt cdr3_aa
TRBJ1-2 NA many TRBV7-9 TGTGCCAGCAGCCTCCCTCCGGCGGGGGGTTACTATGGCTACACCTTC CASSLPPAGGYYGYTF
TRBJ1-1 NA many TRBV6-2/TRBV6-3 TGTGCCAGCAGTTACTCGACCCTAGGACAGCAGAACACTGAAGCTTTCTTT CASSYSTLGQQNTEAFF
TRBJ2-7 NA NA TRBV2 TGTGCCAGCAGTGTTACCCGACAGTCGAGCTCCTACGAGCAGTACTTC CASSVTRQSSSYEQYF
TRBJ2-1 TRBD2 many TRBV6-6 TGTGCCAGCAGTTACTCGGCCTCACTAGCGGGGGAGGATGAGCAGTTCTTC CASSYSASLAGEDEQFF
TRBJ2-1 TRBD2 NA TRBV11-2 TGTGCCAGCAGCGCCCCCGGGACTAGCGGGTACAATGAGCAGTTCTTC CASSAPGTSGYNEQFF
TRBJ2-2 TRBD2 many TRBV19 TGTGCCAGTAGGCCTCCGGGGGGATTTGACACCGGGGAGCTGTTTTTT CASRPPGGFDTGELFF
TRBJ2-5 NA NA TRBV12-3/TRBV12-4 TGTGCCAGCAGTCTAGAACCCCTCGGAGAGACCCAGTACTTC CASSLEPLGETQYF
TRBJ2-7 TRBD1 NA TRBV4-1 TGCGCCAGCAGCCAAGAAAGGGACAGGTTAACCTACGAGCAGTACTTC CASSQERDRLTYEQYF
TRBJ1-2 TRBD1 few TRBV20-1 TGCAGTGCTAGAGCGGCCGGGACAGGGTCGGGCTATGGCTACACCTTC CSARAAGTGSGYGYTF
TRBJ2-3 NA NA TRBV20-1 TGCAGTGCTAGAGATTCGTCGGGAGGCACAGATACGCAGTATTTT CSARDSSGGTDTQYF
TRBJ1-1 NA NA TRBV7-9 TGTGCCAGCAGACAGGGAAACACTGAAGCTTTCTTT CASRQGNTEAFF
TRBJ2-1 NA few TRBV7-3 TGTGCCAGCAGCTTAATGGGCCAGGAGCAGTTCTTC CASSLMGQEQFF
TRBJ2-2 TRBD2 few TRBV20-1 TGCAGTGCTAGAGCCCGTGGGCTAGCGGGGGACCCCCGATACACCGGGGAGCTGTTTTTT CSARARGLAGDPRYTGELFF
TRBJ1-1 TRBD1 few TRBV11-2 TGTGCCAGCAGCCTGCGACAGGGGATTTCGGACACTGAAGCTTTCTTT CASSLRQGISDTEAFF
TRBJ1-5 NA many TRBV6-6 TGTGCCAGCAGTGCCTGGGGGCTGGCGGATCAGCCCCAGCATTTT CASSAWGLADQPQHF
TRBJ1-5 NA few TRBV3-1 TGTGCCAGCAGCCAGGGCCAGCTTAGCAATCAGCCCCAGCATTTT CASSQGQLSNQPQHF
TRBJ1-3 NA few TRBV29-1 TGCAGCGTTACCTCGTCAGGAGGAAACACCATATATTTT CSVTSSGGNTIYF
TRBJ2-2 TRBD2 NA TRBV12-3/TRBV12-4 TGTGCCAGCAGTTTAGCCATTTCCATCAAGCGGGGTAACACCGGGGAGCTGTTTTTT CASSLAISIKRGNTGELFF
TRBJ2-3 TRBD2 many TRBV18 TGTGCCAGCTCACCACCGAGCGGGGGGGGCACAGATACGCAGTATTTT CASSPPSGGGTDTQYF
TRBJ2-7 NA NA TRBV7-2 TGTGCCAGCAGCTTAAGACAGGACTCCTACGAGCAGTACTTC CASSLRQDSYEQYF
TRBJ2-7 NA NA TRBV5-1 TGCGCCAGCAGCCCGGTGTTAGGGGGGGACCCCTACGAGCAGTACTTC CASSPVLGGDPYEQYF
TRBJ1-1 NA many TRBV20-1 TGCAGTGCCGAAGTCCGGGGCCGAAGAGGCTCTGAAGCTTTCTTT CSAEVRGRRGSEAFF
TRBJ1-5 NA many TRBV18 TGTGCCAGCTCACCCGGACCCGGGGGTCCGCAGCCCCAGCATTTT CASSPGPGGPQPQHF
TRBJ1-4 NA NA TRBV7-2 TGTGCCAGCAGCTTAGCAGGGGCGTTAAATGAAAAACTGTTTTTT CASSLAGALNEKLFF
TRBJ2-2 NA few TRBV2 TGTGCCAGCAGTGGCCTGCTTTGGACAGGGGAGCTGTTTTTT CASSGLLWTGELFF
TRBJ2-7 NA NA TRBV14 TGTGCCAGCAGCCAAGTAGGCGTAACCTACGAGCAGTACTTC CASSQVGVTYEQYF
TRBJ1-5 NA NA TRBV6-2/TRBV6-3 TGTGCCAGCAGGGAAAATACCAATCAGCCCCAGCATTTT CASRENTNQPQHF
TRBJ2-7 NA many TRBV12-3/TRBV12-4 TGTGCCAGCAGTTTTTTGGGTTACGAGCAGTACTTC CASSFLGYEQYF
TRBJ1-5 NA NA TRBV3-1 TGTGCCAGCAGCCAAGGTTCCAGGGGCGATCAGCCCCAGCATTTT CASSQGSRGDQPQHF
TRBJ1-1 TRBD1 many TRBV18 TGTGCCAGCTCACCGGGACAGCTTGGGAGAGCAACTGAAGCTTTCTTT CASSPGQLGRATEAFF
TRBJ1-3 NA few TRBV12-3/TRBV12-4 TGTGCCAGCAGTTTGTGGAACACCATATATTTT CASSLWNTIYF
TRBJ2-5 NA few TRBV28 TGTGCCAGCAGTTTCGCCCCTTTATTACAAGAGACCCAGTACTTC CASSFAPLLQETQYF
TRBJ1-1 NA few TRBV18 TGTGCCAGCTCACCACGGGCGCTCGGTGACACTGAAGCTTTCTTT CASSPRALGDTEAFF
TRBJ2-7 TRBD2 many TRBV6-2/TRBV6-3 TGTGCCAGCAGTCCCGGGACTAGCGGACCCCTCGAGCAGTACTTC CASSPGTSGPLEQYF
TRBJ1-5 NA NA TRBV4-1 TGCGCCAGCAGCCAAGACCCAGGGACCCGAGTGCAGCCCCAGCATTTT CASSQDPGTRVQPQHF
TRBJ2-1 TRBD2 NA TRBV14 TGTGCCAGCAGCCAAGATCTAGCGGGGAGAGGGCAGTTCTTC CASSQDLAGRGQFF
TRBJ2-3 NA many TRBV7-6 TGTGCCAGCAGCCTAGCAACGGGAAGCACAGATACGCAGTATTTT CASSLATGSTDTQYF
TRBJ1-1 TRBD1 NA TRBV11-1 TGTGCCAGCAGCACCCGACCCGGGACAGAGAACACTGAAGCTTTCTTT CASSTRPGTENTEAFF